This is a list of T cell receptor beta chains from one sample in a study of radiotherapy plus CTLA-4 blockade in lung cancer. Assay used: immunoSEQ multiplex PCR; TCRdb lists only in-frame clones, some missing. The sample gives tens of thousands of clones, 75% to 90% of which show up once; under 30% is in the top ten. The source material was peripheral blood, sampled from a patient treated with radiotherapy plus ipilimumab. The receptors come from a human donor with non-small cell lung cancer that progressed on radiotherapy plus ipilimumab. The CDR3 runs from the conserved cysteine through the conserved F or W. The D gene is left open where the match is weak. The size of a clone is reported for some rows only, either as once, few or many, or as a class for expanded clones.

j_call,clone_size,d_call,v_call,cdr3_nt,cdr3_aa
TRBJ2-7,NA,TRBD2,TRBV4-1,TGCGCCAGCAGCCAAGGGGGGCTAGCGGGGGGTAACGAGCAGTACTTC,CASSQGGLAGGNEQYF
TRBJ1-5,few,NA,TRBV18,TGTGCCAGCTCCCAAGCCATCACGACAGATCAGCCCCAGCATTTT,CASSQAITTDQPQHF
TRBJ2-3,NA,NA,TRBV7-2,TGTGCCAGCAGCCTTGGAGGGGGGGGGACTCGCACAGATACGCAGTATTTT,CASSLGGGGTRTDTQYF
TRBJ1-2,once,NA,TRBV5-1,TGCGCCAGCAGCTTTGGCCAGTCTTCCTATGGCTACACCTTC,CASSFGQSSYGYTF
TRBJ2-7,NA,NA,TRBV10-1,TGCGCCAGCAGTGAGTCGACCAGGAAGCACACCTTTTACGAGCAGTACTTC,CASSESTRKHTFYEQYF
TRBJ2-1,NA,TRBD1,TRBV19,TGTGCCAGTAGTATTGGTGGGGACAGGCCCTTCAATGAGCAGTTCTTC,CASSIGGDRPFNEQFF
TRBJ1-1,few,NA,TRBV18,TGTGCCAGCTCACCACGTGGGGGGAGGACTGAAGCTTTCTTT,CASSPRGGRTEAFF
TRBJ2-5,NA,TRBD1,TRBV9,TGTGCCAGCAGCTTAGGACAGGGGGGTGAGACCCAGTACTTC,CASSLGQGGETQYF
TRBJ2-2,NA,TRBD1,TRBV14,TGTGCCAGCAGTCCCGGGACAGGTGTCACCGGGGAGCTGTTTTTT,CASSPGTGVTGELFF
TRBJ1-1,once,TRBD1,TRBV28,TGTGCCAGCAGTTTATTTCGGACAGGGAACACTGAAGCTTTCTTT,CASSLFRTGNTEAFF
TRBJ1-1,NA,TRBD1,TRBV2,TGTGCCAGCGCCGGGACAGGGAAATCGAGGACTGAAGCTTTCTTT,CASAGTGKSRTEAFF
TRBJ2-7,once,TRBD2,TRBV11-2,TGTGCCAGCAGCTTAGGCCTAGCGGGGGGAAACGAGCAGTACTTC,CASSLGLAGGNEQYF
TRBJ1-1,NA,NA,TRBV5-6,TGTGCCAGCAGCTGGCAGGTTCGCACTGAAGCTTTCTTT,CASSWQVRTEAFF
TRBJ2-1,NA,TRBD1,TRBV9,TGTGCCAGCAGTGGACAGGGGGCTTCCTACAATGAGCAGTTCTTC,CASSGQGASYNEQFF
TRBJ2-1,NA,NA,TRBV2,TGTGCCAGCAGTGCCAGCGGGTTGATCGGTGAGCAGTTCTTC,CASSASGLIGEQFF
TRBJ1-6,NA,NA,TRBV27,TGTGCCAGCAGTTTGGGGGCTTGGTATTCACCCCTCCACTTT,CASSLGAWYSPLHF
TRBJ1-6,NA,TRBD1,TRBV2,TGTGCCAGCAGGACGACAGGGAACTCACCCCTCCACTTT,CASRTTGNSPLHF
TRBJ2-6,NA,TRBD1,TRBV11-3,TGTGCCAGCAGCTCCGGACAGGGGAGTTCTGGGGCCAACGTCCTGACTTTC,CASSSGQGSSGANVLTF
TRBJ1-5,NA,NA,TRBV6-1,TGTGCCAGCACACCACAAGGAGTTAGCAATCAGCCCCAGCATTTT,CASTPQGVSNQPQHF
TRBJ2-6,few,NA,TRBV4-1,TGCGCCAGCAGCCAAGACAACTCTGGGGCCAACGTCCTGACTTTC,CASSQDNSGANVLTF
TRBJ2-2,few,TRBD2,TRBV11-2,TGTGCCAGCAGCGCCCGCCGAGCGGGGGGAGCGAACACCGGGGAGCTGTTTTTT,CASSARRAGGANTGELFF
TRBJ1-3,NA,NA,TRBV18,TGTGCCAGCTCACCCCAGGCGAACTCTGGAAACACCATATATTTT,CASSPQANSGNTIYF